This entry concerns a single TCR beta chain. The antigen remains undetermined. The sample originates from a study of post-analysis software for immune sequencing data. Libraries were made from TCR beta cDNA, and they carried unique molecular identifiers. Via MiXCR, TCRdb re-called the PCR reads, giving one row per CDR3 protein. The profile covers fewer than 850,000 distinct CDR3 sequences, with 30% appearing a single time and roughly 0.53% taken by the ten largest. Findings of the study overall: Four or five TRBV segments were significantly more frequent in patients than in controls. TRBV5-6, TRBV5-1 and TRBV20-1 were among these segments. F measure showed strong co-clustering of same-batch samples.

CDR3 size: 15 residues. From germline, CDR1 is KGHDR and CDR2 SFDVKD. V lost 4 bases, J lost 4 bases, and 5 bases stayed unmatched. The sequenced sample consisted of blood. The chain couples TRBV24-1 to TRBJ2-3; the match to TRBD2 covers 9 bases. This receptor was identified in a girl aged 10 to 17 with multiple sclerosis. The CDR3: CATSDPRLAADTQYF. The DNA for the CDR3 is TGTGCCACCAGTGACCCAAGACTAGCGGCAGATACGCAGTATTTT.